The 15 T cell receptor beta chains below come from one sample, sequenced in a study of blood T cell repertoires in COVID-19. Profiling relied on immunoSEQ multiplex PCR, and the TCRdb table lists in-frame clones only, not all of them. Here the sample spans around 180,000 clones, over 65% being singletons. Material: peripheral blood. The receptor set was obtained from a person aged 65-85 years with COVID-19, enrolled during active disease.

V gene TRBV9 combines with J gene TRBJ2-7; D might be TRBD2 (6 bases). V lost 3 bases and J 1 base, leaving 14 bases between the germline ends. The CDR3 contains 15 residues. Germline lookup yields CDR1 SGDLS and CDR2 YYNGEE. The CDR3 bases are TGTGCCAGCAGCGCGGGGGTGGGGTTTTCCTACGAGCAGTACTTC. Translating it yields CASSAGVGFSYEQYF.

V usage is TRBV9 and J usage is TRBJ1-1; possible D gene TRBD1, 5 bases. V lost 3 bases and J 4 bases, leaving 13 bases between the germline ends. CDR3 length: 14 amino acids. Germline lookup yields CDR1 SGDLS and CDR2 YYNGEE. For the CDR3, the DNA is TGTGCCAGCAGCGAAGTAGGGGCGAGCACTGAAGCTTTCTTT. Translating it yields CASSEVGASTEAFF.

This clone has only a few counts. This rearrangement joins TRBV21-1 to TRBJ2-1; the table's TRBD2 call for D was not verified on the DNA. TRBV21-1 is a pseudogene. This CDR3 is 13 amino acids long. The chain's CDR3 is CASSKGRHNEQFF. In nucleotides, the CDR3 is TGTGCCAGCAGCAAAGGGAGACACAATGAGCAGTTCTTC.

The V gene is TRBV15, the J gene TRBJ1-6; D is undetermined. Germline V gene lookup returns CDR1 LNHNV and CDR2 YYDKDF (reference sequence). This CDR3 has 13 amino acids. Trimming removed 6 bases from V and 3 bases from J, with 6 bases in between. The CDR3 spells CATRTGYNSPLHF. CDR3 nucleotides: TGTGCCACCAGGACTGGCTATAATTCACCCCTCCACTTT.

A single count supports this clone. The V call is TRBV5-1, the J call TRBJ1-1; D unresolved. The V gene lost 4 bases and the J gene lost 3 bases, with 16 bases spanning the gap. This CDR3 is built from 15 residues. CDR1 and CDR2 (germline): SGHRS, YFSETQ. The DNA for the CDR3 is TGCGCCAGCAGCCTACGCTCCAATCGGGACACTGAAGCTTTCTTT. Translated, it gives CASSLRSNRDTEAFF.

This chain joins TRBV10-2 and TRBJ2-5; 13 nucleotides agree with TRBD2. Per germline, CDR1 WSHSY and CDR2 SAAADI. Unmatched junction bases numbered 8, after V lost 2 bases and J lost 5 bases. This CDR3 region has 17 residues. The CDR3 is CASSEILAGGPMETQYF. DNA of the CDR3: TGCGCCAGCAGTGAGATACTAGCGGGGGGGCCCATGGAGACCCAGTACTTC.

The V call is TRBV6-1, the J call TRBJ1-5, with 12 nucleotides matching TRBD1. The CDR3 consists of 17 residues. The junction had 6 bases not matched to a gene; V was cut back by 4 bases and J by 2 bases. CDR1 is MNHNS and CDR2 is SASEGT in the germline V gene. The CDR3 sequence is CASSAGDRGRGNQPQHF. The DNA for the CDR3 is TGTGCCAGCAGTGCGGGGGACAGGGGGCGAGGCAATCAGCCCCAGCATTTT.

The genes are TRBV6-2 or TRBV6-3 and TRBJ1-5, with 9 nucleotides matching TRBD1. Looked up from germline, CDR1 is MNHEY and CDR2 is SVGEGT. Trimming removed 6 bases from V and 11 bases from J; junction bases left unmatched: 11. The CDR3 totals 14 residues. CDR3 residues: CASSTGTGTLSQHF. CDR3 nucleotides: TGTGCCAGCAGCACCGGGACAGGGACATTGTCCCAGCATTTT.

J is TRBJ1-2 and V is TRBV6-2 or TRBV6-3, with D possibly matching TRBD1 (5 bases). V was trimmed by 3 bases and J by 3 bases, leaving 11 bases between them. Germline loops: CDR1 MNHEY, CDR2 SVGEGT. CDR3 length: 14 residues. CDR3 protein: CASSYQGQYYGYTF. The CDR3 DNA is TGTGCCAGCAGTTATCAGGGCCAGTACTATGGCTACACCTTC.

The chain joins TRBV7-2 to TRBJ2-7, with D possibly being TRBD1 (6 bases). CDR1 is SGHTA and CDR2 is FQGNSA in the germline V gene. Trimming pared 4 bases from V and 7 bases from J, leaving 14 bases between. CDR3 length: 13 amino acids. In nucleotides, the CDR3 is TGTGCCAGCAGCTACCGGGACACGCGAGAGCAGTACTTC. Translation gives CASSYRDTREQYF.

The chain uses TRBV7-9 and TRBJ2-5; D is possibly TRBD1 (5 bases). V was shortened by 4 bases and J by 2 bases, with 20 bases between the two germline ends. Germline V gene lookup returns CDR1 SEHNR and CDR2 FQNEAQ (reference sequence). This CDR3 spans 17 amino acids. Written as DNA, the CDR3 is TGTGCCAGCAGCTCCCCCTTCCGACAGATCCAACAAGAGACCCAGTACTTC. Protein product: CASSSPFRQIQQETQYF.

V and J are TRBV28 and TRBJ2-2; TRBD2 is a possible D gene (6 bases). Deletions cut 3 bases from V and 4 bases from J, with 9 bases between. Per germline, CDR1 MDHEN and CDR2 SYDVKM. CDR3 length: 14 amino acids. The DNA for the CDR3 is TGTGCCAGCAGTTTGGCGGGGCGCACCGGGGAGCTGTTTTTT. Residues: CASSLAGRTGELFF.

The gene calls are TRBV11-1 and TRBJ2-1; a weak D match, TRBD2 (7 bases). Germline CDR1 reads SGHAT; CDR2 reads FQDESV (reference sequence). The V and J ends lost 5 bases and 9 bases respectively, with 17 bases between them. CDR3 length: 14 residues. The CDR3 DNA reads as TGTGCCAGCAGCCGTTTACGCGGGGGCGGTGAGCAGTTCTTC. Translation gives CASSRLRGGGEQFF.

The V and J genes are TRBV7-2 and TRBJ2-4; TRBD1 might be the D (5 bases). V was cut by 5 bases and J by 0 bases, with 17 bases left in between. The CDR3 sequence is 17 residues long. Germline V gene lookup returns CDR1 SGHTA and CDR2 FQGNSA. CDR3 in amino acids: CASSLPRQGLAKNIQYF. In DNA form, the CDR3 reads TGTGCCAGCAGCCTACCCCGCCAGGGCCTAGCCAAAAACATTCAGTACTTC.

J is TRBJ2-5 and V is TRBV7-2; 11 bases are a match to TRBD2. In germline, CDR1 is SGHTA, CDR2 FQGNSA. The CDR3 consists of 15 residues. Losses at the gene ends were 5 bases for V and 4 bases for J; bases not matched to a gene: 6. The CDR3 sequence is CASSQGLAEGETQYF. In DNA form, the CDR3 reads TGTGCCAGCAGCCAGGGACTAGCGGAGGGAGAGACCCAGTACTTC.